Presented here are 24 T cell receptor beta chains from one specimen sequenced in a study of CD8 T cells in Susac syndrome. Sorting of TEMRA cells relied on CD27 and CD45RA staining. cDNA came from approximately 0.5 to 1 ug RNA primed by random hexamers. In TCRdb, the immunoSEQ multiplex PCR reads were re-called with MiXCR into one record per CDR3 protein. This sample yields just over 2,500 distinct CDR3 sequences, of which roughly 70% are seen a single time; 19% belongs to the top ten. Sequenced sample: CD8+ TEMRA cells from PBMCs. The subset: FACS-sorted terminally differentiated effector memory CD8+ T cells re-expressing CD45RA (CD8+ TEMRA). The receptors stem from a human donor with Susac syndrome.

CDR3 nucleotide sequence: TGTGCCAGCAGCTTAGAGGCCGGACTTTACAATGAGCAGTTCTTC. This codes for CASSLEAGLYNEQFF. The chain links TRBV13 to TRBJ2-1; possible D gene TRBD2, 5 bases. From germline, CDR1 is PRHDT and CDR2 FYEKMQ (reference sequence). CDR3 size: 15 residues. V was cut by 1 base and J by 4 bases, with 11 bases left in between.

This chain connects TRBV3-1 to TRBJ2-2; 11 bases match TRBD1. Germline CDR1 and CDR2: LGHDT and YNNKEL (reference sequence). The CDR3 runs 15 residues. Trimming cost V 1 base and J 6 bases; bases outside gene matches: 1. The CDR3 region is CASSQGDRGAGELFF. CDR3 DNA: TGTGCCAGCAGCCAAGGGGACAGGGGGGCCGGGGAGCTGTTTTTT.

The rearrangement joins TRBV20-1 to TRBJ2-1; no firm D call. Per germline, CDR1 DFQATT and CDR2 SNEGSKA (reference sequence). Trimming stripped 7 bases from V and 8 bases from J, with 27 bases between. The CDR3 has 16 amino acids. The CDR3 DNA is TGCAGTGGTACTCTGATTGGGGTATGGGGTTTGGATGAGCAGTTCTTC. Translating it yields CSGTLIGVWGLDEQFF.

The gene calls are TRBV4-1 and TRBJ1-4; tentative D call: TRBD1 (5 bases). The V end was cut by 0 bases, the J end by 7 bases, with 12 bases between. There are 15 residues in the CDR3. In germline, CDR1 is MGHRA, CDR2 YSYEKL. The CDR3 region has the DNA TGCGCCAGCAGCCAAGAATCTGGGGCGGGTGAAAAACTGTTTTTT. It specifies CASSQESGAGEKLFF.

The chain joins TRBV28 to TRBJ2-5, with D tentatively TRBD1 (6 bases). V lost 7 bases, J lost 5 bases, and 29 bases lay in between. CDR1 and CDR2 (germline): MDHEN, SYDVKM. The CDR3 consists of 18 residues. CDR3 sequence reads: CASISGSDWGLWRETQYF. The CDR3 coding sequence is TGTGCCAGCATTTCTGGATCGGACTGGGGGCTTTGGAGGGAGACCCAGTACTTC.

The gene calls are TRBV6-1 and TRBJ1-1, with 7 bases that match TRBD1. The junction had 2 bases not matched to a gene; V was cut back by 3 bases and J by 1 base. The CDR3 sequence is 14 residues long. Germline CDR1 reads MNHNS; CDR2 reads SASEGT. Here the CDR3 DNA reads TGTGCCAGCAGTGACGGACAGGAGAACACTGAAGCTTTCTTT. This codes for CASSDGQENTEAFF.

Notes on this clonotype: Its ends do not fully match the called genes, so a read error is possible. The genes are TRBV28 and TRBJ1-5; maybe TRBD1 (5 bases). The CDR3 length is 17 residues. Germline CDR1 and CDR2: MDHEN and SYDVKM. The CDR3 spells CACSSGWGWRGNQPQHF. CDR3 bases: TGTGCCTGCAGTTCGGGATGGGGGTGGCGTGGCAATCAGCCCCAGCATTTT.

V and J are TRBV15 and TRBJ2-5, with TRBD1 as a possible D gene (6 bases). Germline V CDR1 and CDR2: LNHNV, YYDKDF (reference sequence). Trimming left V 5 bases short and J 3 bases short, with 16 bases between. CDR3 length: 15 amino acids. CDR3 amino acids: CATSLRGGGEETQYF. As DNA, the CDR3 is TGTGCCACCAGCCTTCGGGGTGGGGGCGAAGAGACCCAGTACTTC.

J is TRBJ2-7 and V is TRBV19; TRBD2 might be the D (6 bases). Trimming stripped 1 base from V and 0 bases from J, with 7 bases between. From germline, CDR1 is LNHDA and CDR2 SQIVND (reference sequence). CDR3 size: 14 residues. In DNA, the CDR3 is TGTGCCAGTAGTATAGGACTAGTCTCCTACGAGCAGTACTTC. This gives the protein CASSIGLVSYEQYF.

The V and J genes are TRBV28 and TRBJ1-2; TRBD1 agrees at 8 bases. Germline lookup yields CDR1 MDHEN and CDR2 SYDVKM. The CDR3 has 16 residues. Trimming cost V 6 bases and J 5 bases; bases outside gene matches: 14. Here the CDR3 DNA reads TGTGCCAGCAGCTTAAGCCCCCGGACAGGGAAGTATGGCTACACCTTC. Protein: CASSLSPRTGKYGYTF.

This chain connects TRBV5-6 to TRBJ2-1; 12 bases are a match to TRBD2. Per germline, CDR1 SGHDT and CDR2 YYEEEE. This CDR3 is 20 amino acids long. J lost 8 bases, V lost 0 bases, and 18 bases had no gene match. CDR3 nucleotide sequence: TGTGCCAGCAGCTTGGACCCCCCTTGGTACCTAGCGGGGGGGCGGGATGAGCAGTTCTTC. Protein: CASSLDPPWYLAGGRDEQFF.

V gene TRBV20-1 combines with J gene TRBJ2-5; 9 nucleotides agree with TRBD2. Germline V gene sequence: CDR1 DFQATT, CDR2 SNEGSKA (reference sequence). This CDR3 contains 15 residues. The V segment lost 6 bases and the J segment 8 bases; nucleotides outside the gene matches: 16. In DNA, the CDR3 is TGCAGTGCCGCGGGGGAGGCTAGCGGGACCGGCACCCAGTACTTC. Amino acids: CSAAGEASGTGTQYF.

This clonotype was seen a single time. This chain connects TRBV2 to TRBJ2-7; 8 nucleotides line up with TRBD2. The CDR3 has 17 residues. Germline V gene lookup returns CDR1 SNHLY and CDR2 FYNNEI. J gave up 2 bases and V 6 bases, and 15 bases lay outside the gene matches. The CDR3 loop reads CASSLARTAGLAYEQYF. DNA of the CDR3: TGTGCCAGCAGCTTAGCCCGGACAGCGGGACTAGCCTACGAGCAGTACTTC.

The rearrangement uses TRBV10-2 and TRBJ2-5; D possibly matches TRBD1 or TRBD2 (6 bases each). Germline V lookup: CDR1 WSHSY, CDR2 SAAADI. There are 14 residues in the CDR3. Between the trimmed V and J ends, which lost 7 bases and 4 bases, there was a span of 16 bases. CDR3 residues: CASTGREGGETQYF. In DNA, the CDR3 is TGCGCCAGCACAGGGCGGGAAGGGGGAGAGACCCAGTACTTC.

This clonotype was picked up one time. V is TRBV9 and J is TRBJ1-2; 8 bases agree with TRBD1. In germline, CDR1 is SGDLS, CDR2 YYNGEE. V trimming: 3 bases; J trimming: 7 bases; junction bases outside the gene matches: 17. The CDR3 consists of 17 residues. CDR3: CASSARPTTGANSGYTF. CDR3 nucleotides: TGTGCCAGCAGCGCCCGACCCACGACAGGGGCCAACAGTGGCTACACCTTC. The full variable domain, with the rest looked up from reference TRBV9 and TRBJ1-2, is DSGVTQTPKHLITATGQRVTLRCSPRSGDLSVYWYQQSLDQGLQFLIQYYNGEERAKGNILERFSAQQFPDLHSELNLSSLELGDSALYFCASSARPTTGANSGYTFGSGTRLTVV.

The genes are TRBV2 and TRBJ2-1; 8 bases match TRBD2. V gave up 8 bases and J gave up 12 bases; unmatched junction bases: 9. This CDR3 spans 12 amino acids. The V gene's germline CDR1 is SNHLY and CDR2 FYNNEI. The CDR3 nucleotides read TGTGCCAGCGGTGGGCGGGAGGATTTGCAGTTCTTC. Amino acids: CASGGREDLQFF.

The chain couples TRBV13 to TRBJ2-2; D is ambiguous. Trimming took 5 bases from V and 3 from J, leaving 16 bases between them. Per germline, CDR1 PRHDT and CDR2 FYEKMQ (reference sequence). This CDR3 is 16 amino acids long. This chain's CDR3 is CASSPGPVVDTGELFF. The DNA for the CDR3 is TGTGCCAGCAGCCCCGGTCCCGTGGTGGACACCGGGGAGCTGTTTTTT.

This clonotype was detected only once. The V gene is TRBV28, the J gene TRBJ2-6; D perhaps matches TRBD1 (6 bases). V was cut by 3 bases and J by 0 bases, with 15 bases left in between. CDR1 MDHEN and CDR2 SYDVKM come from the germline V gene. This CDR3 spans 18 amino acids. The CDR3 coding sequence is TGTGCCAGCAGTTTGACACCCCAGGGGCTCTCTGGGGCCAACGTCCTGACTTTC. Its translation is CASSLTPQGLSGANVLTF.

In its sample, this clonotype was seen once. J is TRBJ2-3 and V is TRBV3-1; possible D gene TRBD1, 6 bases. The CDR3 extends over 13 amino acids. CDR1 is LGHDT and CDR2 is YNNKEL in the germline V gene (reference sequence). Trimming stripped 3 bases from V and 3 bases from J, with 7 bases between. The CDR3 DNA reads as TGTGCCAGCAGCCACCAGGGGACAGATACGCAGTATTTT. Translating gives CASSHQGTDTQYF.

CDR3 in amino acids: CASSLSGSEQYF. The CDR3 DNA follows: TGTGCCAGCAGTTTATCAGGGAGCGAGCAGTACTTC. The V and J genes are TRBV28 and TRBJ2-7; D might be TRBD1 or TRBD2, each matching 5 bases. The CDR3 is made up of 12 amino acids. CDR1 and CDR2 (germline): MDHEN, SYDVKM. Trimming removed 1 base at V and 6 bases at J, with 7 bases between.

The chain carries TRBV12-3 or TRBV12-4 and TRBJ2-1; D is ambiguous. There are 19 residues in the CDR3. The V gene lost 3 bases and the J gene lost 2 bases, with 23 bases spanning the gap. For the CDR3, the DNA is TGTGCCAGCAGTTTTGACTTCGATAGTCAACCTTCGACCTACAATGAGCAGTTCTTC. This gives the protein CASSFDFDSQPSTYNEQFF.

The chain uses TRBV6-1 and TRBJ2-7; D might be TRBD1 (6 bases). The CDR3 consists of 14 residues. Germline lookup yields CDR1 MNHNS and CDR2 SASEGT. Between the trimmed V and J ends, which lost 6 bases and 3 bases, there was a span of 15 bases. The CDR3 nucleotides read TGTGCCAGCAGCACAACAGGGTCGGTCTACGAGCAGTACTTC. Residues: CASSTTGSVYEQYF.

CDR3 sequence: CASSPREGAVNEKLFF. The CDR3 DNA reads as TGTGCCAGCAGCCCCAGGGAGGGGGCGGTTAATGAAAAACTGTTTTTT. The rearrangement links TRBV6-1 to TRBJ1-4; TRBD1 agrees at 7 bases. V lost 6 bases and J lost 4; bases outside the gene matches: 11. CDR1 MNHNS and CDR2 SASEGT come from the germline V gene. The CDR3 extends over 16 amino acids.

The rearrangement links TRBV12-3 or TRBV12-4 to TRBJ2-3; D remains unclear. The V end lost 8 bases, the J end lost 3 bases, and 18 bases lay between the germline ends. This CDR3 is built from 15 residues. In nucleotides, the CDR3 is TGTGCCAGCTCCTCCCGGCCCGAGGCGACAGATACGCAGTATTTT. Translation: CASSSRPEATDTQYF.